This T cell receptor (beta chain) derives from a study of cytotoxic CD8 clonotypes in ibrutinib-treated CLL listed by TCRdb under 2021. Regarding the study in general: The cohort included about 15 treatment-naive and 11 relapsed/refractory patients; some 18 were IGHV unmutated. Partial responses were observed in approximately 24 patients and complete responses in 2; after a median follow-up of around 68 months, remission was maintained in 15 or so patients and progression was observed in roughly twelve. Response samples were taken after a median of 12 months on treatment, ranging from 6 to 36 months. On average, each sample yielded roughly 260,000 productive templates and 94,082 productive rearrangements. Of the roughly 86 people in the trial, around 24 had longitudinal samples available. Cryopreserved peripheral blood mononuclear cells were collected at three points: before therapy, at response, and at either sustained remission or disease progression. Patients were still on ibrutinib when every remission and progressive disease sample was collected.

A MiSeq instrument was used for deep resolution sequencing, which targeted depths ranging from 1 in 1 million up to 1 in 200,000 T cells, with coverage averaging 10x for each clonotype. The immunoSEQ hsTCRB Kit was used to generate TCR beta libraries. In the source study's methods: ImmunoSEQ Data Assistant and ImmunoSEQ Analyzer were used for data analysis, and V, D and J genes were assigned according to IMGT definitions. Clonality was computed as one minus normalized Shannon entropy of productive rearrangement frequencies, ranging from 0 to 1. Only overrepresented clonotypes making up at least 0.05% of each patient's repertoire were included in the public clonotype analysis. Repertoires from some 14 age-matched healthy donors in immuneACCESS were used as clonality controls. TCRdb took over this immuneACCESS table, retaining in-frame rearrangements with V and J assigned. Such tables are incomplete; in checked studies, under half of the missing clones stem from an unresolved V gene, and the remainder is unexplained. From that table come the V and J calls and clone size; the DNA was used to work out D and trimming. In all, the sample holds 190,000 or so clones, and around 72% of those were seen once. Of the sample, 13% falls within the top ten clones.

The paper as a whole reports these results and caveats: Lymph node repertoires were not examined, and the timing of sampling was not matched between patients in sustained remission and those whose disease progressed. Baseline clonality exceeded that of age-matched healthy donors and correlated strongly with circulating CD8+ T-cell counts. Public clonotypes were rare and either contracted or stayed stable during treatment, and the rise in clonality at ibrutinib response reflected the expansion of private clonotypes. Clonality increased at ibrutinib response, stayed stable in sustained remission, and fell back toward baseline at progression.

CDR1 and CDR2, per the germline V gene, are MNHEY and SVGAGI. Germline trimming amounts to 2 bases on V and 8 bases on J, with 7 as the count of junction bases outside the gene matches. There are 15 amino acids in the CDR3, from cysteine to phenylalanine inclusive. The kept DNA is CDR3 alone, 45 bases in frame from the first base. As to this clone: Its binding antigen is unknown. Base quality data are lacking; no much larger clone is found one base away.

Explained via the paper, the time point label denotes: 20 to 25 months on ibrutinib. For TCR beta library preparation, 1.5 to 2 micrograms of genomic DNA was extracted from cryopreserved PBMCs. High-throughput TCR beta sequencing was performed on longitudinal blood samples from CLL patients receiving ibrutinib monotherapy. The patients took part in an open-label, single-center phase 2 trial of ibrutinib monotherapy. Sequencing used PBMCs, obtained after 24 months of ibrutinib treatment. Recombination joined TRBV6-5 with TRBJ2-1, with TRBD2 identical over 9 junction bases. The receptor was isolated from a human donor with chronic lymphocytic leukemia. The base sequence is TGTGCCAGCAGTTACGGTGCGGGAGGGCCTCATGAGCAGTTCTTC. Its amino acids are CASSYGAGGPHEQFF.